These 14 T cell receptor beta chains came from one sample sequenced in a study of shared clonotypes between healthy human individuals. The protocol was immunoSEQ multiplex PCR, while the TCRdb copy is restricted to in-frame clones and leaves out a portion. The sample consists of just over 2,000,000 clones, 90% to 95% of them appearing once. The sequenced material came from naive CD4+ T cells sorted from blood. The subset denotes: CD45RA+ positively selected. These receptors were collected from a man younger than 35 in good health.

The chain is built from TRBV5-1 and TRBJ1-2; 10 positions agree with TRBD1. Germline trimming cut 3 bases from V and 3 bases from J; bases unmatched to any gene: 2. CDR1 is SGHRS, CDR2 YFSETQ, per germline. The CDR3 sequence is 14 residues long. As DNA, the CDR3 is TGCGCCAGCAGCTGGACAGGGGGTGACTATGGCTACACCTTC. This translates into CASSWTGGDYGYTF.

The CDR3 nucleotides read TGTGCCAGCAGCTTAGGACTAGCGGGAGTGGAGACCCAGTACTTC. Translating gives CASSLGLAGVETQYF. The V gene is TRBV11-3, the J gene TRBJ2-5; 12 bases are a match to TRBD2. The germline gives CDR1 SGHNT, CDR2 YENEEA. The CDR3 totals 15 residues. V was pared by 1 base and J by 5 bases, with 2 bases of the junction left unmatched.

The chain links TRBV10-1 to TRBJ2-1; TRBD2 matches 13 bases. Looked up from germline, CDR1 is WNHNN and CDR2 is SYGVQD (reference sequence). The CDR3 length is 15 residues. Losses at the gene ends were 8 bases for V and 6 bases for J; bases not matched to a gene: 7. CDR3: CASSSTSGRFNEQFF. CDR3 nucleotides: TGCGCCAGCTCCTCGACTAGCGGGAGGTTCAATGAGCAGTTCTTC.

The genes are TRBV9 and TRBJ2-6; D is uncertain. CDR1 is SGDLS, CDR2 YYNGEE, per germline. This CDR3 comprises 13 residues. The V end lost 5 bases, the J end lost 0 bases, and 3 bases lay between the germline ends. DNA of the CDR3: TGTGCCAGCAGGAACTCTGGGGCCAACGTCCTGACTTTC. It specifies CASRNSGANVLTF. Using reference TRBV9 and TRBJ2-6 for the parts outside the CDR3, the full variable domain is DSGVTQTPKHLITATGQRVTLRCSPRSGDLSVYWYQQSLDQGLQFLIQYYNGEERAKGNILERFSAQQFPDLHSELNLSSLELGDSALYFCASRNSGANVLTFGAGSRLTVL.

The chain has TRBV23-1 and TRBJ2-7; 7 bases align to TRBD1. TRBV23-1 is an ORF, and what it does is uncertain. The length of the CDR3 is 18 residues. The J segment lost 3 bases and the V segment lost 4 bases, leaving 18 bases of the junction unmatched. CDR3 loop: CASSPQDMRQGCFYEQYF. DNA for the CDR3: TGCGCCAGCAGTCCCCAGGATATGAGACAGGGTTGTTTCTACGAGCAGTACTTC.

CDR3 DNA: TGTGCCAGCTCACCGGGGCTAGCGGGAGGAGGCACAGATACGCAGTATTTT. Translating it yields CASSPGLAGGGTDTQYF. The genes are TRBV18 and TRBJ2-3; 11 bases are a match to TRBD2. The CDR3 has 17 residues. The germline V gene has CDR1 KGHSH and CDR2 LQKENI. V trimming: 3 bases; J trimming: 1 base; junction bases outside the gene matches: 6.

The chain joins TRBV6-1 to TRBJ2-3, with TRBD1 as a possible D gene (5 bases). Germline V gene sequence: CDR1 MNHNS, CDR2 SASEGT. The V end lost 4 bases, the J end lost 0 bases, and 17 bases lay between the germline ends. There are 17 residues in the CDR3. The CDR3 nucleotides read TGTGCCAGCAGTGGAGGTATTGGGGCTTCTAGCACAGATACGCAGTATTTT. It yields the protein CASSGGIGASSTDTQYF.

The chain has TRBV27 and TRBJ1-6; TRBD1 matches 7 bases. This CDR3 region has 15 residues. The V and J ends lost 6 bases and 2 bases, in that order; junction bases with no gene match: 4. Germline CDR1 reads MNHEY; CDR2 reads SMNVEV (reference sequence). CDR3: CASSKTGTYNSPLHF. The CDR3 coding sequence is TGTGCCAGCAGCAAGACAGGGACCTATAATTCACCCCTCCACTTT.

The rearrangement joins TRBV15 to TRBJ1-4; D is unresolved. Germline V gene sequence: CDR1 LNHNV, CDR2 YYDKDF (reference sequence). This CDR3 is 15 amino acids long. The V and J ends lost 0 bases and 3 bases respectively, with 8 bases between them. Here the CDR3 DNA reads TGTGCCACCAGCAGAGATCTACAAGCTAATGAAAAACTGTTTTTT. This sequence encodes CATSRDLQANEKLFF.

This clone was detected only once. J is TRBJ1-5 and V is TRBV19; 7 bases map to TRBD1. CDR1 LNHDA and CDR2 SQIVND come from the germline V gene (reference sequence). The CDR3 totals 15 residues. V shed 6 bases and J 4 bases; nucleotides not matched to a gene: 9. CDR3 loop: CASRPLDRDNQPQHF. CDR3 nucleotides: TGTGCCAGTAGGCCACTAGACAGGGATAATCAGCCCCAGCATTTT.

In this sample, this clone turned up a few times. V gene TRBV2 combines with J gene TRBJ1-2; D gene uncertain. Trimming took 2 bases from V and 0 from J, leaving 10 bases between them. The germline V gene has CDR1 SNHLY and CDR2 FYNNEI. CDR3 length: 15 amino acids. The DNA for the CDR3 is TGTGCCAGCAGTGAACCCCGAGCCTCTAACTATGGCTACACCTTC. Translating gives CASSEPRASNYGYTF.

The chain joins TRBV30 to TRBJ2-1, with TRBD2 matching over 7 bases. Trimming cost V 2 bases and J 12 bases; bases outside gene matches: 7. CDR3 length: 12 residues. Germline CDR1 is GTSNPN and CDR2 is SVGIG (reference sequence). CDR3 sequence (DNA): TGTGCCTGGAGTTCGCAAACGGGGGGGCAGTTCTTC. Its translation: CAWSSQTGGQFF. Filled out from reference TRBV30 and TRBJ2-1, the complete variable domain reads SQTIHQWPATLVQPVGSPLSLECTVEGTSNPNLYWYRQAAGRGLQLLFYSVGIGQISSEVPQNLSASRPQDRQFILSSKKLLLSDSGFYLCAWSSQTGGQFFGPGTRLTVL.

The rearrangement links TRBV6-1 to TRBJ1-5; 7 bases match TRBD1. This CDR3 comprises 14 residues. The germline gives CDR1 MNHNS, CDR2 SASEGT. V shed 5 bases, J shed 7 bases, and the junction held 8 bases outside the gene matches. CDR3 loop: CASSFGQVAQPQHF. The CDR3 coding sequence is TGTGCCAGCAGTTTTGGACAGGTTGCCCAGCCCCAGCATTTT.

The chain is built from TRBV10-1 and TRBJ2-1; weak D call: TRBD1 (6 bases). CDR3 length equals 13 residues. Germline values: CDR1 WNHNN, CDR2 SYGVQD (reference sequence). V was shortened by 2 bases and J by 11 bases, with 13 bases between the two germline ends. The CDR3 here is CASSEVRTEKQFF. CDR3 nucleotide sequence: TGCGCCAGCAGTGAGGTTCGGACAGAGAAGCAGTTCTTC.